Shown below are 13 T cell receptor beta chains from a single sample sequenced in a study of blood T cell repertoires in COVID-19 (dated by TCRdb to about 2020). The library relied on the immunoSEQ multiplex PCR assay. TCRdb mirrors the immuneACCESS table, restricted to in-frame sequences. Some clones are absent from its copies; in checked studies, under half trace to an unresolved V gene, and the reason for the others is unknown. The sample includes about 240,000 clones, with approximately 83% observed a single time. Roughly 2% of the sample comes from the top ten. Sample: peripheral blood. Receptors originate from a man aged 30 to 39 who had recovered from COVID-19.

The CDR3 loop reads CASSHGTAGGWGYTF. The CDR3 nucleotides read TGTGCCAGCAGCCACGGGACTGCCGGGGGATGGGGCTACACCTTC. The rearrangement uses TRBV3-1 (or the pseudogene TRBV3-2) and TRBJ1-2; TRBD1 might be the D (5 bases). Germline-derived CDR1 and CDR2 are LGHDT and YNNKEL (reference sequence). V lost 3 bases to trimming and J lost 8 bases, with 19 bases between them. The CDR3 spans 15 residues.

With respect to this clone: The same CDR3 also results from other DNA sequences found in this sample. This rearrangement joins TRBV3-1 (or the pseudogene TRBV3-2) to TRBJ1-6; D is unresolved. The ends were cut back, 1 base at V and 7 bases at J, with 5 bases in the middle. From germline, CDR1 is LGHDT and CDR2 YNNKEL (reference sequence). This CDR3 spans 13 amino acids. The CDR3 DNA reads as TGTGCCAGCAGCCAAGCCTTCAATTCACCCCTCCACTTT. Its protein is CASSQAFNSPLHF.

The chain carries TRBV19 and TRBJ1-1; D ambiguous. The germline gives CDR1 LNHDA, CDR2 SQIVND (reference sequence). CDR3 size: 12 residues. V was cut by 8 bases and J by 11 bases, with 18 bases left in between. DNA for the CDR3: TGTGCCAGTTGCGAGGGAAAAGAGATGGCTTTCTTT. Protein: CASCEGKEMAFF.

The genes are TRBV7-8 and TRBJ2-7; no definite D call. Trimming pared 3 bases from V and 4 bases from J, leaving 7 bases between. The CDR3 runs 12 residues. CDR1 is SGHVS, CDR2 FQNEAQ, per germline. DNA for the CDR3: TGTGCCAGCAGCTTTAACGGGTACGAGCAGTACTTC. This gives the protein CASSFNGYEQYF.

The chain couples TRBV11-2 to TRBJ1-4; 12 nucleotides line up with TRBD1. Germline V gene lookup returns CDR1 SGHAT and CDR2 FQNNGV. V was clipped by 8 bases and J by 7 bases; unmatched bases: 14. This CDR3 contains 17 residues. CDR3 in DNA: TGTGCCAGCTCGGGACAGGGGGCGCGGCTGGTCGGTGAAAAACTGTTTTTT. Its protein product is CASSGQGARLVGEKLFF.

This chain links TRBV18 with TRBJ2-7; D remains unclear. There are 13 residues in the CDR3. V was trimmed by 0 bases and J by 5 bases, leaving 8 bases between them. Germline-derived CDR1 and CDR2 are KGHSH and LQKENI. For the CDR3, the DNA is TGTGCCAGCTCACCACCGATGGGCGACGAGCAGTACTTC. Residues: CASSPPMGDEQYF.

V and J are TRBV2 and TRBJ2-3; a possible D gene is TRBD2 (6 bases). This CDR3 comprises 17 residues. Germline CDR1 reads SNHLY; CDR2 reads FYNNEI. V was trimmed by 7 bases and J by 2 bases, leaving 22 bases between them. The CDR3 DNA reads as TGTGCCAGCACGGTCGGGCGGGGAAGGCTTCACACAGATACGCAGTATTTT. Encoded protein: CASTVGRGRLHTDTQYF.

The chain links TRBV9 to TRBJ1-4; D is undetermined. CDR1 SGDLS and CDR2 YYNGEE come from the germline V gene. Between the trimmed V and J ends, which lost 4 bases and 5 bases, there was a span of 15 bases. The CDR3 is 15 amino acids. For the CDR3, the DNA is TGTGCCAGCAGCCCCACAAGCGAGAACAATGAAAAACTGTTTTTT. Protein: CASSPTSENNEKLFF.

This clone was observed a few times. This sequence joins TRBV5-1 and TRBJ1-6; 8 nucleotides agree with TRBD1. The CDR3 extends over 14 amino acids. V dropped 4 bases and J dropped 5; count of bases not matched to a gene: 2. Germline CDR1 reads SGHRS; CDR2 reads YFSETQ. The CDR3 sequence is CASSRTGNNSPLHF. CDR3 in DNA: TGCGCCAGCAGCAGGACAGGGAATAATTCACCCCTCCACTTT.

The chain recombines TRBV10-2 with TRBJ2-2; D is ambiguous. With 5 bases removed from V and 3 bases from J, the gap between germline ends came to 10 bases. Germline loops: CDR1 WSHSY, CDR2 SAAADI. The CDR3 contains 14 residues. The chain's CDR3 is CASSTRWDTGELFF. CDR3 bases: TGCGCCAGCAGTACGCGGTGGGACACCGGGGAGCTGTTTTTT.

The rearrangement uses TRBV6-1 and TRBJ1-2; no definite D call. Trimming took off 1 base at V and 1 base at J, with 7 bases between the two ends. Germline-derived CDR1 and CDR2 are MNHNS and SASEGT. The CDR3 consists of 14 residues. This CDR3 is CASSEVGSNYGYTF. CDR3 DNA sequence: TGTGCCAGCAGTGAAGTGGGCAGTAACTATGGCTACACCTTC.

The V and J genes are TRBV7-9 and TRBJ1-2, with D unresolved. This CDR3 is built from 13 residues. Germline assignment: CDR1 SEHNR and CDR2 FQNEAQ (reference sequence). Deletions cut 2 bases from V and 8 bases from J, with 12 bases between. Here the CDR3 reads CASSLNPTEGYTF. The CDR3 DNA reads TGTGCCAGCAGCTTAAATCCCACAGAAGGCTACACCTTC.

The chain is built from TRBV10-2 and TRBJ1-1, with 7 bases matching TRBD1. Germline V lookup: CDR1 WSHSY, CDR2 SAAADI. The V gene end was trimmed by 0 bases and the J gene end by 7 bases; junction bases not matched to a gene: 5. There are 14 residues in the CDR3. CDR3 sequence reads: CASSESNRGREAFF. The DNA for the CDR3 is TGCGCCAGCAGTGAGTCGAATAGGGGGCGTGAAGCTTTCTTT.